The 9 T cell receptor beta chains below were found in one sample sequenced in a study of monozygotic twins with inflammatory bowel disease. Each CDR3 protein gets one entry in TCRdb, which reprocessed the 5' RACE reads and gives no DNA. The table lists about 380,000 distinct CDR3 sequences. The specimen sequenced was blood. These receptors were obtained from a human donor with ulcerative colitis or Crohn's disease, or a healthy co-twin of an affected twin (not recorded which).

The rearrangement joins TRBV5-1 to TRBJ2-5; without DNA, the TCRdb call of TRBD1 cannot be checked. Germline CDR1 reads SGHRS; CDR2 reads YFSETQ. This CDR3 is 13 amino acids long. This CDR3 is CASSYDRQETQYF.

The V gene is TRBV7-2, the J gene TRBJ2-5; TCRdb outputs TRBD2, but without DNA this stays unchecked. The CDR3 is 17 amino acids. Germline loops: CDR1 SGHTA, CDR2 FQGNSA. CDR3 region: CASSLGGVLAVGETQYF.

This chain connects TRBV6-1 to TRBJ2-7; TCRdb calls TRBD1, which cannot be checked without DNA. Germline-derived CDR1 and CDR2 are MNHNS and SASEGT. The CDR3 runs to 16 residues. CDR3 amino acids: CASSPSTGSRSYEQYF.

The rearrangement links TRBV5-1 to TRBJ1-1. The CDR3 runs to 13 residues. Germline V gene sequence: CDR1 SGHRS, CDR2 YFSETQ. The CDR3 region is CASSFTENTEAFF.

The rearrangement links TRBV20-1 to TRBJ1-4; no DNA is available, so the TRBD1 call from TCRdb remains unchecked. This CDR3 has 14 amino acids. Germline V lookup: CDR1 DFQATT, CDR2 SNEGSKA (reference sequence). CDR3 region: CSARSGRGNEKLFF.

This chain joins TRBV6-6 and TRBJ2-1. Germline loops: CDR1 MNHNY, CDR2 SVGAGI (reference sequence). This CDR3 contains 13 residues. CDR3 residues: CASSYSTENEQFF.

The chain recombines TRBV7-9 with TRBJ2-7; lacking DNA, the TRBD2 call made by TCRdb goes unchecked. The CDR3 runs to 14 residues. The germline gives CDR1 SEHNR, CDR2 FQNEAQ (reference sequence). The chain's CDR3 is CASSLAGPNEEQYF. The whole variable domain, remainder taken from reference TRBV7-9 and TRBJ2-7, is DTGVSQNPRHKITKRGQNVTFRCDPISEHNRLYWYRQTLGQGPEFLTYFQNEAQLEKSRLLSDRFSAERPKGSFSTLEIQRTEQGDSAMYLCASSLAGPNEEQYFGPGTRLTVT.

The rearrangement uses TRBV20-1 and TRBJ1-2. Germline V gene sequence: CDR1 DFQATT, CDR2 SNEGSKA (reference sequence). The CDR3 consists of 16 residues. The CDR3 sequence: CSARGAGDGPPYGYTF.

This chain uses TRBV29-1 with TRBJ2-7. The CDR3 spans 14 residues. Germline-derived CDR1 and CDR2 are SQVTM and ANQGSEA. The CDR3 loop reads CSVGVGRGSYEQYF.